This TCR beta chain was captured in a study of blood T cell repertoires in COVID-19. Study-wide background: The origin of the acute and convalescent COVID-19 samples was the United States, Italy and Spain. PBMCs, B-cell-depleted T cells, or T cells provided the cDNA or gDNA that made up the material.

Original processing notes: The assay estimated nucleated cells by amplifying reference gene primers. Repertoires were generated with immunoSEQ multiplex PCR, while TCRdb's copy carries only in-frame clones and drops some. The V and J calls and clone size were taken over from that table, and D and trimming were inferred from the DNA. The data contain about 110,000 clones, 65% to 90% of them seen just once; the ten biggest clones take up approximately 15%. The specimen was peripheral blood. The clonotype was recovered from a woman between 55 and 75 years old with acute or convalescent COVID-19.

CDR3 sequence reads: CASSDFIAGDRFF. The CDR3 coding sequence is TGTGCCAGCAGCGACTTCATAGCGGGGGACAGGTTCTTC. The chain recombines TRBV7-3 with TRBJ2-1; 9 bases map to TRBD2. CDR1 and CDR2 from the germline V gene are SGHTA and FQGTGA. This CDR3 has 13 amino acids. The J segment lost 15 bases and the V segment lost 5 bases, leaving 11 bases of the junction unmatched.